Presented here are 5 T cell receptor beta chains from one specimen sequenced in a study of regulatory T cells in long-lasting Graves disease. The TCR beta library used iRepertoire HTBI primers with Arm-PCR amplification of CDR3. MiXCR, run by TCRdb on the multiplex PCR reads, gives a single entry per CDR3 protein. The repertoire has 400,000 to 500,000 distinct CDR3 sequences, about 15% of them found once; the top ten carry around 17%. The time point is: newly diagnosed GD, antithyroid drugs for less than 3 months. RNA extracted from PBMCs served as the sequencing template. This same sample was also part of a study on T cells in Graves' hyperthyroidism and ophthalmopathy.

The sample was peripheral blood mononuclear cells (PBMCs), taken at new diagnosis, from a patient treated with antithyroid drugs. These receptors were taken from a young woman with Graves disease.

This chain links TRBV30 with TRBJ1-5; D is unresolved. V lost 2 bases, J lost 2 bases, and 16 bases lay in between. Per germline, CDR1 GTSNPN and CDR2 SVGIG (reference sequence). This CDR3 is built from 16 residues. This CDR3 reads CAWSRPGELRNQPQHF. The CDR3 DNA is TGTGCCTGGAGTCGGCCAGGAGAGTTGCGCAATCAGCCCCAGCATTTT.

In its sample, this clonotype was seen a few times. The chain uses TRBV5-1 and TRBJ2-7; no clear D gene. This CDR3 spans 13 amino acids. V shed 4 bases and J shed 3 bases, with 11 bases lying between them. In germline, CDR1 is SGHRS, CDR2 YFSETQ. The chain's CDR3 is CASSARLGYEQYF. For the CDR3, the DNA is TGCGCCAGCAGCGCCCGACTGGGCTACGAGCAGTACTTC.

This clonotype was counted only a few times. This chain links TRBV19 with TRBJ1-6; tentative D call: TRBD1 (5 bases). Trimming pared 5 bases from V and 7 bases from J, leaving 18 bases between. Germline values: CDR1 LNHDA, CDR2 SQIVND (reference sequence). This CDR3 is 16 amino acids long. Here the CDR3 DNA reads TGTGCCAGTAGTGACCCAGGGCCTGGCCAAAATTCACCCCTCCACTTT. This gives the protein CASSDPGPGQNSPLHF.

This clonotype has a count of ten or more. The CDR3 loop reads CAISANVSSTGNEQFF. The CDR3 region has the DNA TGTGCCATCAGTGCCAACGTAAGTTCGACTGGCAATGAGCAGTTCTTC. The rearrangement uses TRBV10-3 and TRBJ2-1; D ambiguous. The CDR3 contains 16 residues. V dropped 4 bases and J dropped 6 bases, with 19 bases sitting between them. The V gene's germline CDR1 is ENHRY and CDR2 SYGVKD.

This clonotype was counted many times. The junction departs from the called germline gene at one end, perhaps through a read error. The rearrangement links TRBV7-3 to TRBJ2-1; 10 bases agree with TRBD2. The germline V gene has CDR1 SGHTA and CDR2 FQGTGA. The CDR3 contains 15 residues. CDR3 DNA: TGTGCCAGCAGATTAACTAGCGGGATGGCAGGGGAGCAGTTCTTC. Translation gives CASRLTSGMAGEQFF.